This passage covers 14 T cell receptor beta chains from one sample sequenced in a study of Graves' ophthalmopathy and Graves' hyperthyroidism. Transcripts of RNA were the source for amplifying TCR beta CDR3 regions. First-round RT-PCR with HTBI primers preceded a second-round multiplex PCR. TCRdb reprocessed the multiplex PCR reads with MiXCR, giving one entry per CDR3 protein. Among 300,000 to 400,000 distinct CDR3 sequences, roughly 17% were seen once, and the ten largest hold over 9%. Sequenced input: peripheral blood. Receptor source: an adult man with Graves' ophthalmopathy.

This clonotype was detected ten times or more. V gene TRBV6-2 or TRBV6-3 combines with J gene TRBJ2-2; 10 positions match TRBD1. The CDR3 extends over 15 amino acids. V shed 7 bases, J shed 6 bases, and the junction held 8 bases outside the gene matches. CDR1 MNHEY and CDR2 SVGEGT come from the germline V gene. Here the CDR3 DNA reads TGTGCCAGCAATCGACAGGGGGCGAGTGCCGGGGAGCTGTTTTTT. This codes for CASNRQGASAGELFF.

This clonotype occurred many times. J is TRBJ2-7 and V is TRBV29-1; possible D gene TRBD1, 6 bases. There are 13 residues in the CDR3. The V gene's germline CDR1 is SQVTM and CDR2 ANQGSEA. V lost 6 bases and J lost 6, with 18 bases in between. CDR3 sequence (DNA): TGCAGCGTCCGAGGGCAGGGGTTGGGCGAGCAGTACTTC. This translates into CSVRGQGLGEQYF.

This clonotype was observed at least ten times. V and J are TRBV6-2 or TRBV6-3 and TRBJ2-2, with a weak D call TRBD1 (6 bases). The CDR3 length is 15 residues. Per the germline V gene, CDR1 is MNHEY and CDR2 is SVGEGT. With 6 bases removed from V and 5 bases from J, the gap between germline ends came to 16 bases. The CDR3 loop reads CASSLNRVGTGELFF. The CDR3 DNA reads as TGTGCCAGCAGCCTCAACAGGGTAGGAACCGGGGAGCTGTTTTTT.

In this sample, this clonotype turned up many times. The V gene is TRBV2, the J gene TRBJ1-2; TRBD1 agrees at 9 bases. CDR1 and CDR2 from the germline V gene are SNHLY and FYNNEI. The CDR3 contains 13 residues. Germline trimming cut 8 bases from V and 4 bases from J; bases unmatched to any gene: 5. The CDR3 region has the DNA TGTGCCAGCGCCTTGACAGGGGGCTATGGCTACACCTTC. Amino acids: CASALTGGYGYTF.

This clonotype has at least ten counts. The chain employs TRBV3-1 and TRBJ2-5; D remains ambiguous. V was trimmed by 1 base and J by 3 bases, leaving 3 bases between them. The CDR3 length is 12 residues. Looked up from germline, CDR1 is LGHDT and CDR2 is YNNKEL (reference sequence). CDR3 loop: CASSQAEETQYF. DNA for the CDR3: TGTGCCAGCAGCCAAGCCGAAGAGACCCAGTACTTC.

The chain carries TRBV20-1 and TRBJ2-5; 9 bases align to TRBD2. The germline V gene encodes CDR1 DFQATT and CDR2 SNEGSKA (reference sequence). This CDR3 contains 15 residues. Trimming removed 0 bases from V and 2 bases from J; junction bases left unmatched: 4. DNA of the CDR3: TGCAGTGCTAGAGAAGGCGGGGGGGCGCAAGAGACCCAGTACTTC. Protein sequence: CSAREGGGAQETQYF.

This clonotype appeared many times. The rearrangement uses TRBV6-2 or TRBV6-3 and TRBJ1-5, with D unclear. This CDR3 has 15 residues. The V end lost 4 bases, the J end lost 0 bases, and 10 bases lay between the germline ends. CDR1 and CDR2 (germline): MNHEY, SVGEGT. The CDR3 protein is CASSSARHSNQPQHF. DNA for the CDR3: TGTGCCAGCAGTTCGGCCAGACATAGCAATCAGCCCCAGCATTTT.

In its sample, this clonotype was seen many times. The rearrangement uses TRBV5-1 and TRBJ2-2; 9 positions agree with TRBD2. The CDR3 loop spans 15 amino acids. After removal of 3 bases from V and 6 bases from J, the junction contained 6 bases not matched to a gene. From germline, CDR1 is SGHRS and CDR2 YFSETQ. The CDR3 sequence: CASSSGLAGSGELFF. The DNA of the CDR3 is TGCGCCAGCAGCTCGGGACTAGCTGGTTCCGGGGAGCTGTTTTTT. Drawing the rest from reference TRBV5-1 and TRBJ2-2, the complete variable domain is KAGVTQTPRYLIKTRGQQVTLSCSPISGHRSVSWYQQTPGQGLQFLFEYFSETQRNKGNFPGRFSGRQFSNSRSEMNVSTLELGDSALYLCASSSGLAGSGELFFGEGSRLTVL.

This clonotype was observed many times. CDR3: CASRAGTGGHEQYF. The CDR3 nucleotides are TGTGCCAGCAGGGCCGGGACAGGGGGCCACGAGCAGTACTTC. V gene TRBV7-2 combines with J gene TRBJ2-7, with TRBD1 matching over 12 bases. The CDR3 contains 14 residues. J lost 5 bases, V lost 6 bases, and 5 bases had no gene match. CDR1 is SGHTA, CDR2 FQGNSA, per germline.

This clonotype was seen at least ten times. The gene calls are TRBV30 and TRBJ1-2; 10 nucleotides match TRBD1. Germline V CDR1 and CDR2: GTSNPN, SVGIG (reference sequence). CDR3 length: 13 amino acids. V lost 3 bases and J lost 8; bases outside the gene matches: 6. The CDR3 DNA sequence: TGTGCCTGGAGGGACAGGGGGACGAAGGGCTACACCTTC. It translates to CAWRDRGTKGYTF.

This clonotype was observed many times. The chain employs TRBV30 and TRBJ2-7, with TRBD2 matching over 13 bases. With 4 bases clipped from V and 6 bases from J, the junction kept 6 bases outside the gene matches. Germline CDR1 and CDR2: GTSNPN and SVGIG (reference sequence). This CDR3 region has 14 residues. CDR3 DNA sequence: TGTGCCTGGACCGCCGGGACTAGCGGGATCGAGCAGTACTTC. It specifies CAWTAGTSGIEQYF.

This clonotype appeared many times. This chain connects TRBV5-1 to TRBJ2-2; 14 nucleotides line up with TRBD2. The length of the CDR3 is 17 residues. Germline V gives CDR1 SGHRS, CDR2 YFSETQ. V dropped 4 bases and J dropped 3; count of bases not matched to a gene: 5. CDR3 sequence (DNA): TGCGCCAGCAGCACCGGGACTAGCGGGAGATACACCGGGGAGCTGTTTTTT. Its translation: CASSTGTSGRYTGELFF.

This clonotype was counted ten times or more. V usage is TRBV7-9 and J usage is TRBJ2-5; the D gene is possibly TRBD2 (5 bases). Germline V CDR1 and CDR2: SEHNR, FQNEAQ (reference sequence). V was pared by 3 bases and J by 5 bases, with 19 bases between. The CDR3 has 16 residues. CDR3 DNA sequence: TGTGCCAGCAGCTTTATAGTTGGTGGAGGTATTGAGACCCAGTACTTC. It is translated as CASSFIVGGGIETQYF.

Only a few counts were recorded for this clonotype. This chain uses TRBV28 with TRBJ2-7; D is possibly TRBD2 (5 bases). V lost 6 bases, J lost 9 bases, and 24 bases lay in between. This CDR3 has 15 amino acids. Germline CDR1 MDHEN, CDR2 SYDVKM. The CDR3 nucleotides read TGTGCCAGCAGCTCCGTCGCGGGTTTTCCTACGACGCAGTACTTC. Translated, it gives CASSSVAGFPTTQYF.